Following are 6 T cell receptor beta chains from one sample sequenced in a study of T cell repertoires in cytomegalovirus infection. Their antigens remain unidentified. Via MiXCR, TCRdb re-called the reads, giving one row per CDR3 protein. The data hold about 220,000 distinct CDR3 sequences, with about 38% observed a single time. The input for sequencing was CD8+ T cells from cultured PBMCs, taken from culture after CMV antigen stimulation. These receptors were obtained from a human donor in good health (CMV status not recorded). Some clones in this sample may be carry-over from other donors' samples.

A remark on this clonotype: A read error may produce the germline difference seen at one junction end. The rearrangement joins TRBV7-6 to TRBJ2-1; TRBD2 matches 10 bases. The CDR3 is 16 amino acids. Looked up from germline, CDR1 is SGHVS and CDR2 is FNYEAQ. The CDR3 DNA reads as TGTGCAAGCAGCTTAGAGTCTAGCGGGAGAAGAAATGAGCAGTTCTTC. It is translated as CASSLESSGRRNEQFF.

Only a few counts were recorded for this clonotype. The chain employs TRBV6-5 and TRBJ2-1, with TRBD2 matching 10 bases. The CDR3 is made up of 16 amino acids. The germline CDR1 and CDR2 sequences are MNHEY and SVGAGI. V was clipped by 2 bases and J by 9 bases; unmatched bases: 10. Here the CDR3 DNA reads TGTGCCAGCAGTTACGGGCTAGCGGGGGCCCCGAGTGAGCAGTTCTTC. It codes for CASSYGLAGAPSEQFF.

This clonotype was recorded once. This chain joins TRBV12-3 or TRBV12-4 and TRBJ1-4, with D unresolved. There are 14 residues in the CDR3. Trimming took 0 bases from V and 7 from J, leaving 9 bases between them. The CDR3 DNA sequence: TGTGCCAGCAGTTTAGCGGGCCCCTTTGAAAAACTGTTTTTT. Translation gives CASSLAGPFEKLFF.

This chain uses TRBV12-3 or TRBV12-4 with TRBJ2-6; 9 nucleotides align to TRBD1. Unmatched junction bases numbered 13, after V lost 6 bases and J lost 4 bases. This CDR3 is 18 amino acids long. This chain's CDR3 is CASSFADRGLAGANVLTF. The CDR3 DNA reads TGTGCCAGCAGCTTCGCGGACAGGGGTTTGGCAGGGGCCAACGTCCTGACTTTC.

This clonotype has a handful of counts. The chain is built from TRBV6-4 and TRBJ1-5; D may be TRBD1 (6 bases). Per germline, CDR1 MRHNA and CDR2 SNTAGT. V lost 7 bases and J 3 bases, leaving 13 bases between the germline ends. There are 14 residues in the CDR3. CDR3 nucleotide sequence: TGTGCCAGCATAGGGGGACTGATCAATCAGCCCCAGCATTTT. Its translation is CASIGGLINQPQHF.

This clonotype was counted only a few times. The chain combines TRBV7-9 with TRBJ2-3; perhaps D is TRBD1 or TRBD2 (6 bases each). The CDR3 loop spans 14 amino acids. Germline assignment: CDR1 SEHNR and CDR2 FQNEAQ (reference sequence). Trimming shortened V by 5 bases and J by 2 bases, and 11 bases separated the two germline ends. CDR3 coding DNA: TGTGCCAGCAGCCCCGGGGGCGACACAGATACGCAGTATTTT. Translated: CASSPGGDTDTQYF.